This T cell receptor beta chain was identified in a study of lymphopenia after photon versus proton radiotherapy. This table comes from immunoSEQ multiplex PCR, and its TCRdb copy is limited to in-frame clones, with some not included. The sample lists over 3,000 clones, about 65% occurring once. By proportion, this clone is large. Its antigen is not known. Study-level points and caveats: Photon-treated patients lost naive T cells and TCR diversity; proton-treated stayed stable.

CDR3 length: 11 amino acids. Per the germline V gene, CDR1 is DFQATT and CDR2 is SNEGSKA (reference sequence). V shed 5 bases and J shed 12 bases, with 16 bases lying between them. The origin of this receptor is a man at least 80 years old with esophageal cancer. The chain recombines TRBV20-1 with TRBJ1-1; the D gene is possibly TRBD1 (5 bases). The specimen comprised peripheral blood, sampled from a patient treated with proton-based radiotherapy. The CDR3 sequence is CSALRDLNTFF. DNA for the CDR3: TGCAGTGCTCTCCGGGACCTTAACACTTTCTTT.